This T cell receptor beta chain was found in a study of tumor-infiltrating lymphocytes in primary liver carcinoma (dated by TCRdb to about 2017). Turning to the overall study: Between late 2015 and early 2016, roughly 5 patients in China with histopathologically diagnosed primary liver carcinoma had their tumors surgically resected. Reproducibility between technical replicate repertoires was high, with correlation coefficients above 0.95 and mean shared-clone rates about 0.9. The five patients had tumors of stage T1-T3 N0M0, with maximum diameters ranging from 4.2 to 10 cm. Roughly 3.65 to 7.13 million productive TCRbeta reads were obtained per sample, and no significant difference in read depth was found between tissue types. A total of roughly 35 specimens from 5 patients went through TCRbeta repertoire sequencing, namely 25 tumor regions, 5 adjacent noncancerous liver tissues and 5 peripheral blood samples. For each liver tumor, the study sampled five regions along with adjacent normal tissue and blood, and applied TCRbeta repertoire sequencing, expression microarrays and whole-exome sequencing. Of the five patients, three men and two women aged 30 to 69 years, four had hepatocellular carcinoma and one had combined HCC and intrahepatic cholangiocarcinoma.

V loses 5 bases of germline sequence and J loses 4 bases, and the interval between the two ends is 16 bases. From a lookup of the germline V gene (reference sequence), CDR1 and CDR2 are DFQATT and SNEGSKA. The CDR3, from cysteine to phenylalanine, totals 14 residues. The read is trimmed to its CDR3 DNA, 42 bases read in frame from base 1. As for this clonotype: Its antigen is still unknown. Within one base of it there is no much larger clone, and no base qualities were kept.

TRIzol reagent was used to extract blood RNA from unsorted whole blood, while the DNeasy Blood & Tissue kit provided the germline DNA. At the time of sampling, the patients had chronic HBV infection and had not received any treatment. Before surgery, 4 to 5 milliliters of peripheral blood were collected into K2EDTA tubes. Results and caveats for the whole study, not just this receptor: The top 250 clones made up a significantly larger repertoire fraction in tumors than in blood (p = 0.039). Because sequencing covered only the TCR beta chain and unpaired alpha chains were not captured, true repertoire diversity is likely underestimated. Only 4 to 6 patients were included in the study, and the authors note that the findings should be validated in a larger study. Repertoire overlap was found to be higher between tumor regions (mean approximately 35%) than between tumor-adjacent (roughly 17%) or tumor-blood (around 14%) pairs, consistent with antigen-driven expansion. Since the samples were bulk and unsorted, there was no way to compare CD4+ and CD8+ T cell repertoires.

Using a constant-region primer and ProtoScript II reverse transcriptase, TCRbeta-specific cDNA was reverse-transcribed from about 460 ng total RNA. Three nested multiplex PCR rounds, following a slightly modified ARM-PCR procedure, were used to build the TCRbeta libraries. Each of the first two PCR rounds ran for about 11 cycles using multiplex TRBV1-TRBV30 forward primers together with a Cbeta reverse primer. Sample barcodes and Illumina adapters were added in a final 25-cycle PCR with Deep VentR polymerase. Before sequencing, amplicons between 200 and 500 bp were purified from gel using a QIAquick gel extraction kit. The TCRbeta amplicons were sequenced with 250-bp paired-end reads on an Illumina HiSeq 2500. The study's processing was this. Quality trimming of reads was performed with Trimmomatic v0.33, and paired reads were merged with FLASH v1.2.11 so that full CDR3 sequences could be recovered. MiGEC v1.2.1b assigned V, D and J germline segments to the rearranged TCRbeta sequences. Clonotype statistics, along with Shannon-Wiener diversity indices, were calculated using VDJtools v1.0.0. To cut down on sampling bias, every analysis after diversity analysis relied on just the 250 most abundant clonotypes from each sample. Using fastp at Q25 and MiXCR, TCRdb reprocessed the public reads and kept productive beta chains. Here each entry gathers all rows of one CDR3 protein and keeps the most common genes and DNA. In this record, the V and J calls reflect TCRdb's handling and not the investigators' own analysis. The sample table contains about 310,000 distinct CDR3 sequences; only one count was recorded for 50% to 75% of them. The ten most abundant clones make up over 15% of the sample.

The V and J segments used are TRBV20-1 and TRBJ2-3; TRBD1 is possibly the D segment (6 matching bases). The origin of this receptor is a woman aged 30 to 39 with primary liver carcinoma and hepatitis B virus infection. The sequencing sample was made of peripheral blood. The sequenced DNA is TGCAGTGCTGTCCCGGGACACCTCGCAGATACGCAGTATTTT. This codes for CSAVPGHLADTQYF.